The present TCR beta chain was sequenced within a study of CD8 T cells in ankylosing spondylitis. Study outcomes and limitations: One TCR beta motif, made up of 7 or 8 highly homologous variants, appeared characteristic of ankylosing spondylitis blood. Disease-associated clones were reportedly significantly overrepresented in matched ankylosing spondylitis synovial fluid.

This clonotype has just a few counts. Antigen specificity is unknown. TCRdb used MiXCR to reprocess the 5' RACE reads, holding one entry per CDR3 protein. Found here are about 450,000 distinct CDR3 sequences, more than 25% of them singletons; the top ten hold 0.89%. The CDR3 runs to 15 residues. Germline trimming cut 5 bases from V and 3 bases from J; bases unmatched to any gene: 6. CDR1 SGHTA and CDR2 FQGNSA come from the germline V gene. Sequences were obtained from blood, either unsorted or a sorted T cell fraction (not recorded which). The TCR originated in a male donor with ankylosing spondylitis. V is TRBV7-2 and J is TRBJ2-1; 8 positions agree with TRBD2. In DNA form, the CDR3 reads TGTGCCAGCAGCGGCACTAGCGGCGTCTACAATGAGCAGTTCTTC. Translation gives CASSGTSGVYNEQFF.